The sequence of this T cell receptor beta chain was determined in a study of blood T cell repertoires in COVID-19. About the study: From the United States, Italy and Spain came samples of acute and convalescent COVID-19. PBMCs, B-cell-depleted T cells, or T cells were the source of the cDNA or gDNA that made up the material.

Per the original data handling: Counts of nucleated cells, estimated from reference gene primer amplification, were obtained. Clones were read by immunoSEQ multiplex PCR, and TCRdb kept only the in-frame ones, dropping some. D and trimming come from the DNA, and the V and J calls and clone size come from that table. The table shows 650,000 to 800,000 clones, with 70% to 90% occurring only once. The V gene lost 6 bases and the J gene lost 0 bases, with 24 bases spanning the gap. The CDR3 extends over 19 amino acids. The sequence was collected from a woman under 30 with acute or convalescent COVID-19. The specimen sequenced was peripheral blood. The chain is built from TRBV23-1 and TRBJ1-5, with TRBD1 as a possible D gene (5 bases). TRBV23-1 is reported as an ORF; its role is uncertain. CDR3 DNA: TGCGCCAGCAGCTCCAGGGAGGGGAAGGGGAGATATAGCAATCAGCCCCAGCATTTT. As protein: CASSSREGKGRYSNQPQHF.